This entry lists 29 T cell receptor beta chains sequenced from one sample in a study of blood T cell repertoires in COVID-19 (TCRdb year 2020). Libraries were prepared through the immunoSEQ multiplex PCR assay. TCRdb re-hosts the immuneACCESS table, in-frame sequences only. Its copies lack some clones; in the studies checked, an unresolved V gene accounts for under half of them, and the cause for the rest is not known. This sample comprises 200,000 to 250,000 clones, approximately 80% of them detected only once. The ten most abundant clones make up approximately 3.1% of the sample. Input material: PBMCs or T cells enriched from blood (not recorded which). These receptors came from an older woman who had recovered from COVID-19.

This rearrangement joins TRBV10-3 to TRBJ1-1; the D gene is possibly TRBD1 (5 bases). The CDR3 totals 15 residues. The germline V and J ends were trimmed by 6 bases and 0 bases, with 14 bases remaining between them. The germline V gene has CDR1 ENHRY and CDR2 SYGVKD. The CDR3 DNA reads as TGTGCCATCAGATTGCAAGGGGCTTTGAACACTGAAGCTTTCTTT. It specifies CAIRLQGALNTEAFF.

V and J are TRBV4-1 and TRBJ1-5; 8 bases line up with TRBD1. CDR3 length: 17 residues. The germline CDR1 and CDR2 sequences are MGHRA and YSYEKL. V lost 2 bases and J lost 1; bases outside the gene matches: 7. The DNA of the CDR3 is TGCGCCAGCAGCCAACGTTCTTGGGACAGGAGCAATCAGCCCCAGCATTTT. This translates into CASSQRSWDRSNQPQHF.

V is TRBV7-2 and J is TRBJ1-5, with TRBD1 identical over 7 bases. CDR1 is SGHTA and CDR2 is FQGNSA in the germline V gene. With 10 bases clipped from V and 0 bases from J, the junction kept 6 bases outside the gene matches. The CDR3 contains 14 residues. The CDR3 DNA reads TGTGCCACTACGACAGGGTATAGCAATCAGCCCCAGCATTTT. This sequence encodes CATTTGYSNQPQHF. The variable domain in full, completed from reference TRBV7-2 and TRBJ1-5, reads GAGVSQSPSNKVTEKGKDVELRCDPISGHTALYWYRQSLGQGLEFLIYFQGNSAPDKSGLPSDRFSAERTGGSVSTLTIQRTQQEDSAVYLCATTTGYSNQPQHFGDGTRLSIL.

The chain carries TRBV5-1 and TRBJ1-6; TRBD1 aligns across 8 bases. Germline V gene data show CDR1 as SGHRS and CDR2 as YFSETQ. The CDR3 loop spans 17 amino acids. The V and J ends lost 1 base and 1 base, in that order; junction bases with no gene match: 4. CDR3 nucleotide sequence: TGCGCCAGCAGCTTGTTGGACAGGGCATCCTATAATTCACCCCTCCACTTT. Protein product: CASSLLDRASYNSPLHF.

CDR3 nucleotide sequence: TGTGCCAGCAGCGTAGCGCCCCTGATAGCGGGGGAGCAAGAGACCCAGTACTTC. This sequence encodes CASSVAPLIAGEQETQYF. The J gene is TRBJ2-5, the V gene TRBV9; TRBD2 matches at 9 bases. Per germline, CDR1 SGDLS and CDR2 YYNGEE. The junction had 11 bases not matched to a gene; V was cut back by 0 bases and J by 2 bases. The CDR3 contains 18 residues.

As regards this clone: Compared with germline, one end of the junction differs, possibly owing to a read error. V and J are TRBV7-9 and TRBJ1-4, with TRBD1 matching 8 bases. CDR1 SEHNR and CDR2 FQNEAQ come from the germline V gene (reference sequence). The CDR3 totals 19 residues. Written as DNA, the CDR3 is TGTGCCAGCAGCCGGGGGCCCCGGGGGACAGGTGCCATCAATGAAAAATTGTTTTTT. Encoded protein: CASSRGPRGTGAINEKLFF.

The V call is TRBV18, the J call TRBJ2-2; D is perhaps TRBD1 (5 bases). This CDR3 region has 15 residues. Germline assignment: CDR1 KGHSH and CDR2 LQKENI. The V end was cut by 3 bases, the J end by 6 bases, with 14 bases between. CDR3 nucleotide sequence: TGTGCCAGCTCACCGCAGGGAAGGACCGCCGGGGAGCTGTTTTTT. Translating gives CASSPQGRTAGELFF.

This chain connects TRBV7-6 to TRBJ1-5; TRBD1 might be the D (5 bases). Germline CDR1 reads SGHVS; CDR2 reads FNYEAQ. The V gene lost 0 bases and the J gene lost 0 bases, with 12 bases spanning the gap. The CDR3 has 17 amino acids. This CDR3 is CASSLAGGRISNQPQHF. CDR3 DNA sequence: TGTGCCAGCAGCTTAGCGGGGGGACGGATTAGCAATCAGCCCCAGCATTTT.

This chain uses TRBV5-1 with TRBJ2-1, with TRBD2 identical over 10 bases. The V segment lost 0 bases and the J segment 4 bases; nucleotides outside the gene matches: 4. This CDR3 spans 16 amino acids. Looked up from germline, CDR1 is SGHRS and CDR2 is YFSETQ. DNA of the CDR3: TGCGCCAGCAGCTTGGCGTGGACTAGCGGTTACAATGAGCAGTTCTTC. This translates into CASSLAWTSGYNEQFF.

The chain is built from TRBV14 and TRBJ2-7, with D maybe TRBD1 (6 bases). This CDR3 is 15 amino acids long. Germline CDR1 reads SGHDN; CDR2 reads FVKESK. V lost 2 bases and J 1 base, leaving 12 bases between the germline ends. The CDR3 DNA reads TGTGCCAGCAGCCAACTACAGGGAAGATCCTACGAGCAGTACTTC. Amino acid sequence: CASSQLQGRSYEQYF.

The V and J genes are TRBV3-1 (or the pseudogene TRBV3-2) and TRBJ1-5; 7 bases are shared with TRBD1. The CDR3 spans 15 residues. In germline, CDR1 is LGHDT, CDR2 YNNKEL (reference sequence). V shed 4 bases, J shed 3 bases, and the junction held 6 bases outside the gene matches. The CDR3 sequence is CASSLGGQLNQPQHF. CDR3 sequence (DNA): TGTGCCAGCAGCCTTGGGGGACAGCTCAATCAGCCCCAGCATTTT.

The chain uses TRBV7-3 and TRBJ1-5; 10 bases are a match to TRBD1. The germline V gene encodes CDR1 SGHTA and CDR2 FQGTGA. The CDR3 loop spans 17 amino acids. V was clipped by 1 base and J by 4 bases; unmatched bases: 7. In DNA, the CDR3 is TGTGCCAGCAGCTTAAGGGGGCCGGGACAGGGGAATCAGCCCCAGCATTTT. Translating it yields CASSLRGPGQGNQPQHF.

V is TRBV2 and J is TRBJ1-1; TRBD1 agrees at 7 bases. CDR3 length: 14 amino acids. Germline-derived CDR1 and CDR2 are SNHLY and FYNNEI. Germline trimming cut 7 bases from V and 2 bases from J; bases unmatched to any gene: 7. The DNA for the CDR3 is TGTGCCAGCAAGGGGGGACAGAGAAACACTGAAGCTTTCTTT. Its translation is CASKGGQRNTEAFF. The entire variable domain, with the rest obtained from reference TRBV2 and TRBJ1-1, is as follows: EPEVTQTPSHQVTQMGQEVILRCVPISNHLYFYWYRQILGQKVEFLVSFYNNEISEKSEIFDDQFSVERPDGSNFTLKIRSTKLEDSAMYFCASKGGQRNTEAFFGQGTRLTVV.

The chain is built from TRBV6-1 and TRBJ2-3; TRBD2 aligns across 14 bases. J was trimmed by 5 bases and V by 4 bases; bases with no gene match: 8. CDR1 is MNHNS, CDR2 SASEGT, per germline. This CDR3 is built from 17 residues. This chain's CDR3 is CASSARTSGGRVDTQYF. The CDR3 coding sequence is TGTGCCAGCAGTGCCCGGACTAGCGGGGGGAGGGTAGATACGCAGTATTTT.

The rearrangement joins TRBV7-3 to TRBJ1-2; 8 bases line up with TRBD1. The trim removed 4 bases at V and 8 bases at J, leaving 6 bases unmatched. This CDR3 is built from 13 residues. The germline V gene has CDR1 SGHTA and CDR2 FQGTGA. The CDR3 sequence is CASSSTQGEGYTF. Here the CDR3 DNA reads TGTGCCAGCAGCTCAACACAGGGGGAAGGCTACACCTTC.

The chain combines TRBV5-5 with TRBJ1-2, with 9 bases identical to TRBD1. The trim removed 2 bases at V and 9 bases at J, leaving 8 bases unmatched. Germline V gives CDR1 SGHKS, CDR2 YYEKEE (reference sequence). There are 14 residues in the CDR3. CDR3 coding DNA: TGTGCCAGCAGCTTCCGGGACAGGGTCATAAGCTACACCTTC. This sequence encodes CASSFRDRVISYTF.

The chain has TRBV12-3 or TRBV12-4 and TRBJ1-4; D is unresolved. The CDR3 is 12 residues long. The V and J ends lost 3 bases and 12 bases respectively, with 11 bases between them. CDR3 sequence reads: CASSLSGRQLFF. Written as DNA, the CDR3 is TGTGCCAGCAGTTTGTCAGGTCGGCAACTGTTTTTT.

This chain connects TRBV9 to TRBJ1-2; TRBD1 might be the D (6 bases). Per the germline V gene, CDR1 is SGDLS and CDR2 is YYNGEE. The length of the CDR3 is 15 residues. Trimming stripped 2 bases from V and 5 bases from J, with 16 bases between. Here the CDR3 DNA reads TGTGCCAGCAGCGTGGACGGGCGGCAGGGGTATGGCTACACCTTC. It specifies CASSVDGRQGYGYTF.

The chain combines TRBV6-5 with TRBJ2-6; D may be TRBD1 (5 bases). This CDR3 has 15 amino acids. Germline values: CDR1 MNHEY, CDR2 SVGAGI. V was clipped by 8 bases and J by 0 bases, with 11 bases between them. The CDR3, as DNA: TGTGCCAGCTGGCGACAGCGCTCTGGGGCCAACGTCCTGACTTTC. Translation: CASWRQRSGANVLTF.

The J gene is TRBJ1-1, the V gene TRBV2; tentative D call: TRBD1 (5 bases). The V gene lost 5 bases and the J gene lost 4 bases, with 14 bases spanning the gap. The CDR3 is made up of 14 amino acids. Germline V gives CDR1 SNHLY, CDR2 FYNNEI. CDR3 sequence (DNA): TGTGCCAGCAGTCCTCGGGACTCCGGCACTGAAGCTTTCTTT. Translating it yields CASSPRDSGTEAFF.

The CDR3 spells CASSVAGDGSRETQYF. The CDR3 nucleotides read TGTGCCAGCAGCGTAGCAGGGGACGGATCCCGGGAGACCCAGTACTTC. The J gene is TRBJ2-5, the V gene TRBV9, with D perhaps TRBD1 (6 bases). Germline V gives CDR1 SGDLS, CDR2 YYNGEE. The CDR3 loop spans 16 amino acids. V gave up 0 bases and J gave up 5 bases, with 17 bases separating them.

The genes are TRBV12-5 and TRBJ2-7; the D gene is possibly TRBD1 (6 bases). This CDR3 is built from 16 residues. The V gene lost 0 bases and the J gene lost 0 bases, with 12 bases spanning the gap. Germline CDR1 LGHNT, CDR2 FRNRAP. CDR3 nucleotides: TGTGCTAGTGGTTTGGTACGTGGGGGCCCCTCCTACGAGCAGTACTTC. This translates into CASGLVRGGPSYEQYF.

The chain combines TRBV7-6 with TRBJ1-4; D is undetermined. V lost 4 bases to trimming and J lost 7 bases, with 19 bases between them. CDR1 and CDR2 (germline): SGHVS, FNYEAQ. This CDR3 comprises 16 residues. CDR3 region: CASSSNRPGVGEKLFF. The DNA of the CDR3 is TGTGCCAGCAGCTCGAACCGACCCGGGGTGGGTGAAAAACTGTTTTTT.

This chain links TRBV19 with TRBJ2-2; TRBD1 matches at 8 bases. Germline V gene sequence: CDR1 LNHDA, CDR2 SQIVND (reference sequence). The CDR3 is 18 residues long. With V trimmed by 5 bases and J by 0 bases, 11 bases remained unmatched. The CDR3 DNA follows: TGTGCCAGTAGTGGGGCAGGGGGCGCTTTCGCGAACACCGGGGAGCTGTTTTTT. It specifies CASSGAGGAFANTGELFF.

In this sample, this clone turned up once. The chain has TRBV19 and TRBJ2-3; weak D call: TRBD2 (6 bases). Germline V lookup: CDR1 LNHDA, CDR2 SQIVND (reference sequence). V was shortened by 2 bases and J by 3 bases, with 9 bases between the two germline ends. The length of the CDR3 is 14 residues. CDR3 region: CASSIIAATDTQYF. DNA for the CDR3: TGTGCCAGTAGTATAATAGCGGCTACAGATACGCAGTATTTT.

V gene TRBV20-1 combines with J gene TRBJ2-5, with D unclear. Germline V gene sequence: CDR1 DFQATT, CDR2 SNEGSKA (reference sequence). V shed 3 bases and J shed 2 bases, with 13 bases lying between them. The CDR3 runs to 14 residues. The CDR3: CSASSGYRQETQYF. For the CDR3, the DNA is TGCAGTGCTAGTTCAGGTTACCGGCAAGAGACCCAGTACTTC.

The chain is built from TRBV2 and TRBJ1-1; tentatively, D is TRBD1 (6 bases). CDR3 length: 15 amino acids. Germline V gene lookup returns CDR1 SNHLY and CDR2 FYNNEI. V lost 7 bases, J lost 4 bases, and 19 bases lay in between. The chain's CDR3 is CASNILLGAGTEAFF. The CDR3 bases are TGTGCCAGCAATATCTTATTGGGGGCGGGCACTGAAGCTTTCTTT.

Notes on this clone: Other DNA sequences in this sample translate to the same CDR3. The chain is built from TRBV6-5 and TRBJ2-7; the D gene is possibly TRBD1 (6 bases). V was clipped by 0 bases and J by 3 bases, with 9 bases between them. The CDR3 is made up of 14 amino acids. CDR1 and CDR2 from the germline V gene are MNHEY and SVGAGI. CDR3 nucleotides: TGTGCCAGCAGTTACTCGAGACAGGTCTACGAGCAGTACTTC. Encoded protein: CASSYSRQVYEQYF.

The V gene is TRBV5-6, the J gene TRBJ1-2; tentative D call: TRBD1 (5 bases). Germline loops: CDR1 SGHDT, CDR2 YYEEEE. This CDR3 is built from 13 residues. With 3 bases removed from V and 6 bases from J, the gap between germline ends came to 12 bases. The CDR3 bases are TGTGCCAGCAGCTGGGGACGGGGGGATGGCTACACCTTC. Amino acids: CASSWGRGDGYTF.